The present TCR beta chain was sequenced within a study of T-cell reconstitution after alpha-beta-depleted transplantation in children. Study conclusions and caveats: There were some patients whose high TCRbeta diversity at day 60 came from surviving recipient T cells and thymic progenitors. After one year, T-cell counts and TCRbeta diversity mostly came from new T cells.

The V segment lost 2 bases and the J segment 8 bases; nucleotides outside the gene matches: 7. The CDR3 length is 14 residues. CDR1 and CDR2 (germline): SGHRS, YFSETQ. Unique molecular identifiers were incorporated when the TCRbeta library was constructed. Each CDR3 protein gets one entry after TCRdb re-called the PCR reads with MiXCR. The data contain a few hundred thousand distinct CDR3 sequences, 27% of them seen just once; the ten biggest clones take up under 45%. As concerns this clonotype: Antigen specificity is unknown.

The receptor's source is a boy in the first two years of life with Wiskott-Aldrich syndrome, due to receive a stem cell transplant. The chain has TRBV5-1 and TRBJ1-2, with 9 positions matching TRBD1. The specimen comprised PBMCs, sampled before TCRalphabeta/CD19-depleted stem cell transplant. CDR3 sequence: CASSFLQGAGGYTF. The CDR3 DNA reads TGCGCCAGCAGCTTCCTACAGGGGGCAGGAGGCTACACCTTC. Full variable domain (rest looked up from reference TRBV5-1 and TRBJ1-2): KAGVTQTPRYLIKTRGQQVTLSCSPISGHRSVSWYQQTPGQGLQFLFEYFSETQRNKGNFPGRFSGRQFSNSRSEMNVSTLELGDSALYLCASSFLQGAGGYTFGSGTRLTVV.